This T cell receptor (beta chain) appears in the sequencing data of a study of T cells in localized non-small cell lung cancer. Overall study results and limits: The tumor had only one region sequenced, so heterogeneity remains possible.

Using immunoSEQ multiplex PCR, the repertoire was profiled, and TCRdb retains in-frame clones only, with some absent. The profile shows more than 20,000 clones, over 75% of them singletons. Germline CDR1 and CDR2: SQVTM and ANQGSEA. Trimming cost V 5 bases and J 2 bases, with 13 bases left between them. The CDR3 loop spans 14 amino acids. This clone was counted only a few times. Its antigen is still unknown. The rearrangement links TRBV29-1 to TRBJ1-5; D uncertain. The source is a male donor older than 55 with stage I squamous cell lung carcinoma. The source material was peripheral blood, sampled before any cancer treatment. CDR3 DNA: TGCAGCGTTTCAGAGGGAGGCGGCAATCAGCCCCAGCATTTT. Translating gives CSVSEGGGNQPQHF. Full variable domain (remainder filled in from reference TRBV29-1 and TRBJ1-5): SAVISQKPSRDICQRGTSLTIQCQVDSQVTMMFWYRQQPGQSLTLIATANQGSEATYESGFVIDKFPISRPNLTFSTLTVSNMSPEDSSIYLCSVSEGGGNQPQHFGDGTRLSIL.